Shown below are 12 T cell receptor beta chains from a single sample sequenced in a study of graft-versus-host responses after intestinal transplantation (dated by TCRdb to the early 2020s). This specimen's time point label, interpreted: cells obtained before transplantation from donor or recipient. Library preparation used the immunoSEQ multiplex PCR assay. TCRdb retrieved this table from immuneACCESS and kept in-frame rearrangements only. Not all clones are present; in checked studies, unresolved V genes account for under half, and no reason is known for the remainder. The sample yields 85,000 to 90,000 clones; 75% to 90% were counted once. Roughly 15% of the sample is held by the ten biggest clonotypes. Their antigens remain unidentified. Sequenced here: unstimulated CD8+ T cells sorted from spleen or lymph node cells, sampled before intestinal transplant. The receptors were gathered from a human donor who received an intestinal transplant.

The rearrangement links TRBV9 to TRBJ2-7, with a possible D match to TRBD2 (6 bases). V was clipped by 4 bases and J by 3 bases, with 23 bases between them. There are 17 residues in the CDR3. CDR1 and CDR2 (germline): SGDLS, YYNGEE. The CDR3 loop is CASSPSTPSGGVYEQYF. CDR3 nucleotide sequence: TGTGCCAGCAGCCCCAGTACTCCCTCAGGAGGGGTCTACGAGCAGTACTTC.

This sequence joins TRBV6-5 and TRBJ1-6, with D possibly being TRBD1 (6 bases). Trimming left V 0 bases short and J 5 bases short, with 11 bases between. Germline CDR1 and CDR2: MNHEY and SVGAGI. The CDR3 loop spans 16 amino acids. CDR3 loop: CASSYSGQLNNSPLHF. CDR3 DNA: TGTGCCAGCAGTTACTCTGGACAGCTCAATAATTCACCCCTCCACTTT.

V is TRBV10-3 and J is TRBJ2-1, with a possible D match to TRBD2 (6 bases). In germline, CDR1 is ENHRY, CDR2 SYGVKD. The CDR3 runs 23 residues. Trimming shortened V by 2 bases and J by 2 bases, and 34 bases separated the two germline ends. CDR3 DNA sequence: TGTGCCATCAGTGAGGAAGAGGGGTTCCTGACTAGGAAGAAACTAAACCCCTACAATGAGCAGTTCTTC. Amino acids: CAISEEEGFLTRKKLNPYNEQFF.

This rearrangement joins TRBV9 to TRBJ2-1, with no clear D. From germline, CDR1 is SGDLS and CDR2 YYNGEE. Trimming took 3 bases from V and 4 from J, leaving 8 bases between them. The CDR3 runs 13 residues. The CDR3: CASSALGYNEQFF. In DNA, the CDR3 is TGTGCCAGCAGCGCCCTAGGATACAATGAGCAGTTCTTC.

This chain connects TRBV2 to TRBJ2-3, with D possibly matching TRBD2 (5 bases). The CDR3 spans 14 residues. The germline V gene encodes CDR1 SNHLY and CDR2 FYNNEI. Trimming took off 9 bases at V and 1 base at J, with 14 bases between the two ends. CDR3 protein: CASPKLEGTDTQYF. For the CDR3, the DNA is TGTGCCAGTCCCAAACTAGAGGGCACAGATACGCAGTATTTT.

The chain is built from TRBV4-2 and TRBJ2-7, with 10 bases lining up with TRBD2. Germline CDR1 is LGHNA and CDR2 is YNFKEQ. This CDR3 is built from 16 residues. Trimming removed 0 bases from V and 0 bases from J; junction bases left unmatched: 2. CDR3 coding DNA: TGTGCCAGCAGCCAAGAAGGACTAGCGGACTCCTACGAGCAGTACTTC. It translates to CASSQEGLADSYEQYF.

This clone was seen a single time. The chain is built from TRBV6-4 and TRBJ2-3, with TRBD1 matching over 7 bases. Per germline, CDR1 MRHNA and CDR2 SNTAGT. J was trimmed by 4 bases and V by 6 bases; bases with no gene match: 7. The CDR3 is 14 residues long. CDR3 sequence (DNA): TGTGCCAGCAGCGAACAGGGGAACGCAGATACGCAGTATTTT. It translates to CASSEQGNADTQYF.

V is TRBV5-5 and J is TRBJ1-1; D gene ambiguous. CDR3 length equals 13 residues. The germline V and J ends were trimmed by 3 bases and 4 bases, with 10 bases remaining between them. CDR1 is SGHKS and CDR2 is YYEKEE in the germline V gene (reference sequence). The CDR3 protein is CASSSEPGTEAFF. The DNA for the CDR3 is TGTGCCAGCAGCTCGGAACCGGGCACTGAAGCTTTCTTT.

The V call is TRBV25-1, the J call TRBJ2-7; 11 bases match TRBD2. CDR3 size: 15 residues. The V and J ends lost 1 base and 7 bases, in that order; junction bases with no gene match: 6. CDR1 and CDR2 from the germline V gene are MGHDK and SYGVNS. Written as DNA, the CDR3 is TGTGCCAGCAGTGAATTCGGGACTAGCGGTTATGAGCAGTACTTC. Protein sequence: CASSEFGTSGYEQYF.

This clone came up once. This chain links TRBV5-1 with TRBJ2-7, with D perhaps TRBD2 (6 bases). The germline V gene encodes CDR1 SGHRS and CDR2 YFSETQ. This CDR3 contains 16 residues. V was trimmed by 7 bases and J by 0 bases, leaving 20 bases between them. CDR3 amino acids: CASRVKAGRSSYEQYF. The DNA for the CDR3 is TGCGCCAGCCGTGTTAAGGCTGGGAGGTCCTCCTACGAGCAGTACTTC.

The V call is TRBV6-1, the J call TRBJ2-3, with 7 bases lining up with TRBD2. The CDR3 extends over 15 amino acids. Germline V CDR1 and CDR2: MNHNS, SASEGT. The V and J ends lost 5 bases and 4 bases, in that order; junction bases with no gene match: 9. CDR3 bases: TGTGCCAGCAGTACAGCGGGAATGGGGTCAGATACGCAGTATTTT. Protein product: CASSTAGMGSDTQYF.

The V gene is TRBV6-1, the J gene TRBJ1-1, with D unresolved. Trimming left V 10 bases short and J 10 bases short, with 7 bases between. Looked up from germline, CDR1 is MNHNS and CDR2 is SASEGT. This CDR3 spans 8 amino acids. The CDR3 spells CATRVAFF. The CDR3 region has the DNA TGTGCCACCCGCGTAGCTTTCTTT.